Listed below are T cell receptor beta chains from one sample, sequenced in a study of cytomegalovirus exposure and HLA in healthy donors. Profiling relied on immunoSEQ multiplex PCR, and the TCRdb table lists in-frame clones only, not all of them. The table has 90,000 to 130,000 clones, approximately 83% seen once. The specimen was PBMCs. The receptors come from a man between 35 and 55 years old in good health and CMV-seronegative. Both conserved end residues are part of each CDR3.

v_gene,j_gene,len,CDR3aa
TRBV5-1,TRBJ1-1,15,CASSLGPGMNTEAFF
TRBV4-2,TRBJ1-5,14,CASSQVRQNQPQHF
TRBV5-1,TRBJ2-1,15,CASSLTAGSYNEQFF
TRBV5-1,TRBJ2-6,15,CASSMGQTGANVLTF
TRBV7-3,TRBJ1-2,15,CASSTSRTGNYGYTF
TRBV28,TRBJ2-7,14,CASSPLPQPYEQYF
TRBV19,TRBJ1-1,15,CASSIELGVNTEAFF
TRBV28,TRBJ2-5,15,CASTSGSSGERTQYF
TRBV5-4,TRBJ1-2,14,CASRPRDSPYGYTF
TRBV7-2,TRBJ2-4,17,CASSLGARTSGMGIQYF
TRBV4-1,TRBJ2-1,16,CASSQDRDSQYNEQFF
TRBV6-1,TRBJ2-3,15,CASSELAESTDTQYF
TRBV2,TRBJ1-5,13,CASSDRGNQPQHF
TRBV7-2,TRBJ2-3,15,CASSSGPVVYDTQYF
TRBV28,TRBJ1-3,16,CASSSIGTNSGNTIYF
TRBV5-1,TRBJ2-2,16,CASSLTAGSNTGELFF
TRBV10-3,TRBJ1-2,13,CAISPGGAYGYTF
TRBV7-2,TRBJ2-1,15,CASSSDSSSYNEQFF
TRBV28,TRBJ1-4,16,CASSPLMAGMNEKLFF
TRBV6-5,TRBJ2-7,15,CASSKRGTGAYEQYF
TRBV10-3,TRBJ1-6,13,CATHAALSSPLHF
TRBV6-1,TRBJ2-5,18,CASSEAVLAGGITETQYF
TRBV27,TRBJ2-5,16,CASSPSFAGGWETQYF
TRBV2,TRBJ2-1,14,CASSIAGVYNEQFF
TRBV28,TRBJ2-7,16,CASLGRLGQGFGEQYF
TRBV5-6,TRBJ2-5,14,CASSPTGNQETQYF
TRBV29-1,TRBJ2-7,11,CSAGTGVEQYF
TRBV25-1,TRBJ1-1,12,CASSGGITEAFF
TRBV28,TRBJ2-3,11,CASSLGGTQYF
TRBV30,TRBJ1-1,12,CAWNPGAPEAFF
TRBV7-8,TRBJ1-2,15,CASSLILGGAHGYTF
TRBV28,TRBJ2-7,15,CASSTPTGGTGEQYF
TRBV18,TRBJ1-5,14,CASSPGQGGQPQHF
TRBV18,TRBJ2-7,14,CASSFRDREHEQYF
TRBV19,TRBJ2-1,15,CASSIPTGSHNEQFF
TRBV25-1,TRBJ2-7,15,CASSETGTGTYEQYF
TRBV4-3,TRBJ2-1,16,CASSLEAGRVFDEQFF
TRBV5-1,TRBJ1-6,14,CASSYSNENSPLHF
TRBV6-5,TRBJ1-2,14,CASSRGAGIDGYTF
TRBV19,TRBJ2-1,16,CASTTPGGGGYNEQFF
TRBV5-1,TRBJ1-1,13,CASSFRENTEAFF
TRBV9,TRBJ1-2,13,CASSVDSNYGYTF
TRBV20-1,TRBJ2-5,11,CSASAEETQYF
TRBV29-1,TRBJ1-2,13,CSATGTGRHGYTF
TRBV6-4,TRBJ1-1,13,CASSEVGGTEAFF
TRBV2,TRBJ1-4,15,CASSAGSAGNEKLFF
TRBV27,TRBJ1-1,13,CASSSTGATEAFF
TRBV13,TRBJ2-1,17,CASSLAAGGGKYNEQFF
TRBV28,TRBJ1-2,12,CASRLSGSGHTF
TRBV5-1,TRBJ2-5,14,CASNPQGVTETQYF
TRBV21-1,TRBJ2-5,15,CASSLVAVGKETQYF
TRBV4-1,TRBJ2-2,18,CASSQHGLAGGPTGELFF
TRBV7-9,TRBJ2-1,14,CASSLTGDHNEQFF
TRBV19,TRBJ1-2,12,CASRTVSYGYTF
TRBV25-1,TRBJ2-5,14,CASSDLRGDETQYF
TRBV5-8,TRBJ1-1,14,CASSWTMARTEAFF
TRBV4-2,TRBJ2-1,14,CASSQDILGGEQFF
TRBV27,TRBJ2-7,10,CAAPTGEQYF
TRBV29-1,TRBJ2-7,13,CSVVGQGIYEQYF